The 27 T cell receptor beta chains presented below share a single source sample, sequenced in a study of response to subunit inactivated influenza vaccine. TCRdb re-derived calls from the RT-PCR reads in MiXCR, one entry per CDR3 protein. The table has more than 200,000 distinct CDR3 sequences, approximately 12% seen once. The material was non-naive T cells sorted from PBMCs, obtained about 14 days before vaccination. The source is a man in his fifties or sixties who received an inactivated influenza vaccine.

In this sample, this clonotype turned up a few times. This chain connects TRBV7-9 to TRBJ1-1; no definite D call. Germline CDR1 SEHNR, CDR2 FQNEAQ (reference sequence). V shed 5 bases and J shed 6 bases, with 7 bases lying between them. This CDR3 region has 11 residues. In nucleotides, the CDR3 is TGTGCCAGCAGCCCTGGGGCTGAAGCTTTCTTT. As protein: CASSPGAEAFF.

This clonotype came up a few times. The CDR3 sequence is CASSGQGYGGELFF. The CDR3, as DNA: TGTGCCAGCAGCGGACAGGGGTATGGCGGGGAGCTGTTTTTT. This chain uses TRBV28 with TRBJ2-2; 9 nucleotides align to TRBD1. CDR1 and CDR2 from the germline V gene are MDHEN and SYDVKM. With 6 bases clipped from V and 7 bases from J, the junction kept 6 bases outside the gene matches. The CDR3 length is 14 residues.

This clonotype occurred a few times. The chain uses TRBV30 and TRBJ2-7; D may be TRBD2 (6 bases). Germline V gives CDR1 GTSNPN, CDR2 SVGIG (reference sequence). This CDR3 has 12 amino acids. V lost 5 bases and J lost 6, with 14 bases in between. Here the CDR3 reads CAWLLGGGEQYF. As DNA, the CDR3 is TGTGCCTGGTTACTTGGGGGAGGCGAGCAGTACTTC.

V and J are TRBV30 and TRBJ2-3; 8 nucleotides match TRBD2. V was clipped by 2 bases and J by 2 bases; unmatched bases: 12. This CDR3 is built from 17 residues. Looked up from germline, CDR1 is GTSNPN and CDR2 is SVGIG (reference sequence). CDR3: CAWSPLGSGVHTDTQYF. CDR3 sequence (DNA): TGTGCCTGGAGTCCTTTAGGTAGCGGGGTCCACACAGATACGCAGTATTTT.

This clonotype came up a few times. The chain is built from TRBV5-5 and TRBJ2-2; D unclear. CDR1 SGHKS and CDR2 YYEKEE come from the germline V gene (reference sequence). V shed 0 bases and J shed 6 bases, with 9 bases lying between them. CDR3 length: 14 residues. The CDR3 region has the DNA TGTGCCAGCAGCTTGGCCACGGGCTCCGGGGAGCTGTTTTTT. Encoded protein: CASSLATGSGELFF. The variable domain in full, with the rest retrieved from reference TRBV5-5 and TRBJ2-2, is DAGVTQSPTHLIKTRGQQVTLRCSPISGHKSVSWYQQVLGQGPQFIFQYYEKEERGRGNFPDRFSARQFPNYSSELNVNALLLGDSALYLCASSLATGSGELFFGEGSRLTVL.

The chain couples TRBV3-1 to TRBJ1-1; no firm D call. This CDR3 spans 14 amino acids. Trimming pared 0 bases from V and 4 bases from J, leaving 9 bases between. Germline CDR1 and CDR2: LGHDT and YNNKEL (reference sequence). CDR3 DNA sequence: TGTGCCAGCAGCCAAGATAGTCGGGGCACTGAAGCTTTCTTT. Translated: CASSQDSRGTEAFF.

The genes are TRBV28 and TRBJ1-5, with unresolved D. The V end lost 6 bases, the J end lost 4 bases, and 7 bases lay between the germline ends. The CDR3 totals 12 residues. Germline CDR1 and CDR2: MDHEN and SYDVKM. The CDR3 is CASRQINQPQHF. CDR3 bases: TGTGCCAGCAGACAGATTAATCAGCCCCAGCATTTT.

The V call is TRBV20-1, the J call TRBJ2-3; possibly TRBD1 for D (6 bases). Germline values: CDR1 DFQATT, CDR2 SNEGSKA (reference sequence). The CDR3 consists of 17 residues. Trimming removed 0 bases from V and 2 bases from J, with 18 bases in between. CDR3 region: CSARDNALGHVTDTQYF. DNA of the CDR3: TGCAGTGCTAGAGATAACGCCCTGGGACATGTCACAGATACGCAGTATTTT.

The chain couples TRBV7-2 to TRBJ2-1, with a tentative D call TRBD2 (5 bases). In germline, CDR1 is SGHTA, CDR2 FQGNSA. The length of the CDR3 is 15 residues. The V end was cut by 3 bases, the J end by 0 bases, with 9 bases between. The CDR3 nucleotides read TGTGCCAGCAGCTTGAGGGTGAGCTCCTACAATGAGCAGTTCTTC. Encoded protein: CASSLRVSSYNEQFF.

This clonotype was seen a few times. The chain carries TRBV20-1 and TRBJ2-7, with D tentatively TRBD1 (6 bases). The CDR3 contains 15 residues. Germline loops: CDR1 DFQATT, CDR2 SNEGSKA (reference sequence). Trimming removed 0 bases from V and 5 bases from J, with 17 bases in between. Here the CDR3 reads CSARDRGRGHHEQYF. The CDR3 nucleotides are TGCAGTGCTAGAGATAGGGGCAGGGGCCACCACGAGCAGTACTTC.

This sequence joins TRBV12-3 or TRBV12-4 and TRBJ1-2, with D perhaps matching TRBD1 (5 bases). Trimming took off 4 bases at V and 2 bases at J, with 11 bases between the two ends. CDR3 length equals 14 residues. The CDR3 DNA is TGTGCCAGCAGTTCAGGGTACACGAACTATGGCTACACCTTC. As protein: CASSSGYTNYGYTF.

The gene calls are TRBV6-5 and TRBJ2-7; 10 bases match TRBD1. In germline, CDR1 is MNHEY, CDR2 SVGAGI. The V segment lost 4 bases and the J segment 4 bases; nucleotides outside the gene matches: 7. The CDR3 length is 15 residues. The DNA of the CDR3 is TGTGCCAGCAGTTTCACGACAGGGGGCTTGTACGAGCAGTACTTC. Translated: CASSFTTGGLYEQYF.

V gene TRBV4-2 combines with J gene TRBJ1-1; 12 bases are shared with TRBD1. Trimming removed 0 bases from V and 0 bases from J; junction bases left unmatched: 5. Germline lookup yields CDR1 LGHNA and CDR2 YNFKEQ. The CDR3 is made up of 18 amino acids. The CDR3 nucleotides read TGTGCCAGCAGCCAAGATGTGGGGACAGGGGGCATGAACACTGAAGCTTTCTTT. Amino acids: CASSQDVGTGGMNTEAFF.

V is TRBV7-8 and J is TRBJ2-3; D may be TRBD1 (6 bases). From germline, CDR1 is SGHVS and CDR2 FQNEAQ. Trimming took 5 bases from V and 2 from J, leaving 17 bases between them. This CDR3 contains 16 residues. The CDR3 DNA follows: TGTGCCAGCAGCATACAGGGACCGCTCTACACAGATACGCAGTATTTT. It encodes CASSIQGPLYTDTQYF.

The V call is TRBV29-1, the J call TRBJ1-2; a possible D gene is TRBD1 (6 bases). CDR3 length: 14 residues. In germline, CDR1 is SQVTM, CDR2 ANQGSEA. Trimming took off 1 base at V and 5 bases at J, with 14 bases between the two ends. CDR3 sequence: CSVEGSGDFYGYTF. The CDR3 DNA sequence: TGCAGCGTTGAAGGTTCAGGGGATTTTTATGGCTACACCTTC.

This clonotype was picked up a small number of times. CDR3 sequence: CASSSRTSGFQNIQYF. CDR3 DNA: TGTGCCAGCAGTTCCCGGACTAGCGGGTTCCAAAACATTCAGTACTTC. This chain uses TRBV12-3 or TRBV12-4 with TRBJ2-4; TRBD2 matches at 11 bases. Trimming cost V 4 bases and J 5 bases; bases outside gene matches: 7. The CDR3 sequence is 16 residues long.

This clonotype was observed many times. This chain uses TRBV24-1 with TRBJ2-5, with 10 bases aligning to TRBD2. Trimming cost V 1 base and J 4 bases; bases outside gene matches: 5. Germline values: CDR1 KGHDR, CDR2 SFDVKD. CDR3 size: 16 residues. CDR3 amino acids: CATSDFLAGVGETQYF. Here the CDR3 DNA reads TGTGCCACCAGTGATTTCCTAGCGGGAGTCGGAGAGACCCAGTACTTC.

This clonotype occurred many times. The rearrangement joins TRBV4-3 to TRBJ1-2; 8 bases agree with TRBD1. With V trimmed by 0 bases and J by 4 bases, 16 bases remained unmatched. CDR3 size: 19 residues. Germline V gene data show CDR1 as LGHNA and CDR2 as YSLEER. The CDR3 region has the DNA TGCGCCAGCAGCCAAGATCTCCCCGGACAGGGCGTCCTGAGCTATGGCTACACCTTC. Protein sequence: CASSQDLPGQGVLSYGYTF.

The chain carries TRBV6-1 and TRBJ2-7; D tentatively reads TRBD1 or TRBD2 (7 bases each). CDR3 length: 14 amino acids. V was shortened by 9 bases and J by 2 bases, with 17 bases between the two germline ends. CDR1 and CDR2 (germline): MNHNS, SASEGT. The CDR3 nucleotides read TGTGCCAGGATCAGGGGGGGACAACCCTACGAGCAGTACTTC. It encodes CARIRGGQPYEQYF.

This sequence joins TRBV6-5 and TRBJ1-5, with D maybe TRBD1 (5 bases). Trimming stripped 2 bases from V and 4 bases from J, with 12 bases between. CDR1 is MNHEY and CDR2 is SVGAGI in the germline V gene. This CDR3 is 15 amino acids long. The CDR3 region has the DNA TGTGCCAGCAGTTACACCCGGGACCTTAATCAGCCCCAGCATTTT. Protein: CASSYTRDLNQPQHF.

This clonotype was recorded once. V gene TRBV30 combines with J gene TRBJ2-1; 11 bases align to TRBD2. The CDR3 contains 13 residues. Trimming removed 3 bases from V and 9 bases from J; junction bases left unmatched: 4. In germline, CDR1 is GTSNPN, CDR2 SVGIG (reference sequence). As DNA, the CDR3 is TGTGCCTGGAGACTAGCGGGAGTCGCTGAGCAGTTCTTC. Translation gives CAWRLAGVAEQFF.

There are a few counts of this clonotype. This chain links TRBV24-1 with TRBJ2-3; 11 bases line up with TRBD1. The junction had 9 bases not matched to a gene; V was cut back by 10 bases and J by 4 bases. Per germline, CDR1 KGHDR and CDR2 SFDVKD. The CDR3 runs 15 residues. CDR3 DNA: TGTGCCACACGCGACCGGGGACAGGGGGCAGATACGCAGTATTTT. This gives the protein CATRDRGQGADTQYF.

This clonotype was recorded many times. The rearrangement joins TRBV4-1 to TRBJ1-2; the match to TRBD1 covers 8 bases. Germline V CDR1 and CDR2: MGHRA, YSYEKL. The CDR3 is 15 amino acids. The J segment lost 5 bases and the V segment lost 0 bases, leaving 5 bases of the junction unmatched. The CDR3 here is CASSQDRGRGYGYTF. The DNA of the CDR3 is TGCGCCAGCAGCCAAGACAGGGGGCGAGGGTATGGCTACACCTTC.

CDR3 sequence (DNA): TGTGCCAGCAGCTTAGGCCTGGGGATCTATGGCTACACCTTC. This sequence encodes CASSLGLGIYGYTF. V usage is TRBV7-9 and J usage is TRBJ1-2, with D hard to call. Germline CDR1 and CDR2: SEHNR and FQNEAQ (reference sequence). The length of the CDR3 is 14 residues. V shed 1 base and J shed 4 bases, with 10 bases lying between them.

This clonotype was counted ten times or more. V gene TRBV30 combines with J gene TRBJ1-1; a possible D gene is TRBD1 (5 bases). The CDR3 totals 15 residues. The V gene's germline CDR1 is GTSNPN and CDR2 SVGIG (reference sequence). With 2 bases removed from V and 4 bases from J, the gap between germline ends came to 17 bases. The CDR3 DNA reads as TGTGCCTGGAGTCCGGGACCAGGACGCGGCACTGAAGCTTTCTTT. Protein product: CAWSPGPGRGTEAFF. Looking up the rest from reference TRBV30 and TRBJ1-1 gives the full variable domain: SQTIHQWPATLVQPVGSPLSLECTVEGTSNPNLYWYRQAAGRGLQLLFYSVGIGQISSEVPQNLSASRPQDRQFILSSKKLLLSDSGFYLCAWSPGPGRGTEAFFGQGTRLTVV.

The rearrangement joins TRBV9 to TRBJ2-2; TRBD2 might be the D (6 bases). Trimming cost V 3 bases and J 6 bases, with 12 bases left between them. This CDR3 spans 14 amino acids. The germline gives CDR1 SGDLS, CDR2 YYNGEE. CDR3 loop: CASSALLAAGELFF. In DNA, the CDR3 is TGTGCCAGCAGCGCCTTACTAGCCGCCGGGGAGCTGTTTTTT.

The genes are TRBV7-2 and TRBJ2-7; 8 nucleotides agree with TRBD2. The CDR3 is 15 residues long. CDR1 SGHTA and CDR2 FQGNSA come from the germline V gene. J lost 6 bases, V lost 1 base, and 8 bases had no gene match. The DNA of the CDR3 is TGTGCCAGCAGCTTAGGGCCTAGCGGGCTGGGCGAGCAGTACTTC. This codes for CASSLGPSGLGEQYF.